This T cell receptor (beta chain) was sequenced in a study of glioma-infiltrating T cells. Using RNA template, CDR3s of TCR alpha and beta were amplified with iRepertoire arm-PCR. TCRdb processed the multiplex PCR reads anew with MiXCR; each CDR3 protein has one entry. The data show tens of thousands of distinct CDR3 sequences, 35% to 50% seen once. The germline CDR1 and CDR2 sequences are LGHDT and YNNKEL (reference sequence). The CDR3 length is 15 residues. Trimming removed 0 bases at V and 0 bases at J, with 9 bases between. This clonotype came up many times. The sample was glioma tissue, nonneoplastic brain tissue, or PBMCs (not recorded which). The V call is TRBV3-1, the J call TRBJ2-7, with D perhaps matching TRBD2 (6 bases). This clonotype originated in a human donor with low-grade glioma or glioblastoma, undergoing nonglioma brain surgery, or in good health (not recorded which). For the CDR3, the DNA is TGTGCCAGCAGCCAAGACCGGGGGTACTCCTACGAGCAGTACTTC. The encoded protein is CASSQDRGYSYEQYF.